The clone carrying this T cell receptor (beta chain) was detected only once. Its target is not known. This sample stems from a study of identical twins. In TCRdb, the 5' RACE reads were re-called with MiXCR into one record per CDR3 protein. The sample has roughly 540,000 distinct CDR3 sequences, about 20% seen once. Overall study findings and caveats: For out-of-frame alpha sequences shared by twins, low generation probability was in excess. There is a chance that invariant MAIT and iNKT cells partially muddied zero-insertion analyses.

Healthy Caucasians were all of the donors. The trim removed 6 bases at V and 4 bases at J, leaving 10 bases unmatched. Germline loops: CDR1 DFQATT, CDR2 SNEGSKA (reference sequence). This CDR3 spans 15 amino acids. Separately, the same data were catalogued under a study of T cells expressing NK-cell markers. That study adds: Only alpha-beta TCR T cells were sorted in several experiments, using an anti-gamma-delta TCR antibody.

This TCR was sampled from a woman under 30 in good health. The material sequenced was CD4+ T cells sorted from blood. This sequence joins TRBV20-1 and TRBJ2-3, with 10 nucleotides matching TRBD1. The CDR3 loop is CSAIPGQGFADTQYF. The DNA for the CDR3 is TGCAGTGCCATCCCGGGACAGGGGTTCGCAGATACGCAGTATTTT.